This entry concerns a single TCR beta chain. This clone was observed a few times. The clone's antigen remains unknown. Base qualities are not recorded, but no much larger clone differs from it by a single base. Other DNA sequences from this sample encode an identical CDR3 as well. Library preparation was by the immunoSEQ multiplex PCR assay. Regarding the original processing steps: A statistical classification framework was built for diagnosing cytomegalovirus status from the catalog of TCR beta chain sequences. What TCRdb holds here is the immuneACCESS table cut down to in-frame rearrangements. Part of the clones is not present; checked against another copy, under half of the missing clones reflect an unresolved V gene, and the others are unexplained. Clone size and V and J calls were adopted from that table, with D and trimming inferred from the DNA. For this sample the table gives about 220,000 clones, of which around four fifths were detected only once. 11% to 15% of the sample is taken by the ten largest.

The data were obtained in a study of cytomegalovirus exposure and HLA in healthy donors (dated by TCRdb to about 2017). Study-wide context: The 700 or so repertoires of the first cohort and the 120 validation repertoires were produced on the same platform, according to a later analysis. The aim of the study was to test whether cataloging public T cell receptors could identify signatures of past pathogen exposure. Besides the first cohort of 666 subjects, a separate validation cohort made up of around 120 different subjects was used. To predict cytomegalovirus infection status, the study brought together high-throughput TCR immunosequencing, statistical association of individual TCRs with disease status, and machine learning. Study-wide conclusions, independent of this receptor: The study listed 170 or so TCR beta chains as associated with cytomegalovirus. Three of the identified cytomegalovirus-associated TCR beta chains were confirmed in vitro to be specific for cytomegalovirus antigens. Cytomegalovirus status was reported to be diagnosed by the classifier with high specificity and sensitivity in both the original and validation cohorts. A later analysis found that TCRs clustered in the first cohort also tended to co-occur in the roughly 110 validation repertoires, with 94% of cluster scores above 0. It was suggested by the authors that the approach could potentially be generalized to other disease states and immunological phenotypes. Across donors, most TCR sequences were observed very rarely, whereas some public TCRs were present in many individuals. A later analysis had no HLA typing for the validation cohort, so co-occurrence there was scored across all 120 or so repertoires.

The CDR3 holds 11 amino acids from the cysteine to the phenylalanine. CDR3 DNA only is kept here, 33 bases in frame from base 1. V is shortened by 0 bases, J by 3 bases, and the region joining them spans 1 base. CDR1 and CDR2 are drawn from the germline V gene (reference sequence): GTSNPN, SVGIG. Separate from the roughly 650-subject first cohort, the validation cohort of about 120 subjects was the group to which the donors belonged. The sequenced sample was PBMCs. The TCR comes from a woman younger than 45 in good health and CMV-seropositive. Recombination joined TRBV30 with TRBJ2-3; the D gene remains uncertain. The CDR3 reads CAWSVTDTQYF. The DNA sequence reads TGTGCCTGGAGTGTAACAGATACGCAGTATTTT.